This entry lists 2 T cell receptor beta chains sequenced from one sample in a study of early T cells in non-severe SARS-CoV-2 infection. TCRdb reprocessed the 5' RACE reads via MiXCR and lists one record per CDR3 protein. The data contain about 100,000 distinct CDR3 sequences, about 13% of them seen just once; the ten biggest clones take up about 2%. Sequenced sample: whole blood. These receptors were collected from an adult who was a healthcare worker with PCR-confirmed SARS-CoV-2 infection or an uninfected control (not recorded which).

This clonotype was detected ten times or more. The chain couples TRBV11-2 to TRBJ1-5; TRBD1 is a possible D gene (5 bases). Germline CDR1 and CDR2: SGHAT and FQNNGV. CDR3 length: 14 residues. The germline V and J ends were trimmed by 3 bases and 7 bases, with 13 bases remaining between them. CDR3 residues: CASSLSGGGQPQHF. For the CDR3, the DNA is TGTGCCAGCAGCTTGAGTGGGGGTGGCCAGCCCCAGCATTTT.

In this sample, this clonotype turned up once. The chain recombines TRBV5-6 with TRBJ2-1, with 10 positions matching TRBD1. CDR3 length: 17 residues. Unmatched junction bases numbered 18, after V lost 4 bases and J lost 11 bases. The germline V gene encodes CDR1 SGHDT and CDR2 YYEEEE. The CDR3 DNA sequence: TGTGCCAGCAGCCGACCGTCCGGGACAGGGGTTACAATGAAGCAGTTCTTC. This sequence encodes CASSRPSGTGVTMKQFF. Full variable domain (missing parts from reference TRBV5-6 and TRBJ2-1): DAGVTQSPTHLIKTRGQQVTLRCSPKSGHDTVSWYQQALGQGPQFIFQYYEEEERQRGNFPDRFSGHQFPNYSSELNVNALLLGDSALYLCASSRPSGTGVTMKQFFGPGTRLTVL.